Following are 23 T cell receptor beta chains from one sample sequenced in a study of early T cells in non-severe SARS-CoV-2 infection. TCRdb redid the calling of the 5' RACE reads with MiXCR, one entry per CDR3 protein. The repertoire holds 100,000 to 120,000 distinct CDR3 sequences, with over 10% as singletons. The starting material was whole blood, obtained at baseline. The receptors here all came from an adult who was a healthcare worker with PCR-confirmed SARS-CoV-2 infection or an uninfected control (not recorded which).

Only a few counts were recorded for this clonotype. The chain joins TRBV12-3 or TRBV12-4 to TRBJ2-2; D ambiguous. Deletions cut 3 bases from V and 1 base from J, with 9 bases between. This CDR3 comprises 15 residues. The CDR3 DNA reads TGTGCCAGCAGTTTCTTTGGGGTGAACACCGGGGAGCTGTTTTTT. Protein product: CASSFFGVNTGELFF.

The CDR3 sequence is CASSPSTGNNSPLHF. CDR3 in DNA: TGTGCCAGCAGTCCCTCGACCGGTAATAATTCACCCCTCCACTTT. The V call is TRBV12-3 or TRBV12-4, the J call TRBJ1-6; D not resolved. Between the trimmed V and J ends, which lost 5 bases and 5 bases, there was a span of 13 bases. This CDR3 is 15 amino acids long.

This clonotype has only a few counts. The J gene is TRBJ2-5, the V gene TRBV6-2 or TRBV6-3; D is ambiguous. The germline V gene has CDR1 MNHEY and CDR2 SVGEGT. The CDR3 runs 15 residues. Trimming stripped 5 bases from V and 0 bases from J, with 13 bases between. The CDR3 nucleotides are TGTGCCAGCAGTCCCCGACCGGTTTACCAAGAGACCCAGTACTTC. Its protein is CASSPRPVYQETQYF.

This clonotype was counted between two and nine times. The chain combines TRBV20-1 with TRBJ2-1, with a tentative D call TRBD2 (5 bases). CDR1 is DFQATT, CDR2 SNEGSKA, per germline (reference sequence). The V gene lost 0 bases and the J gene lost 0 bases, with 12 bases spanning the gap. The length of the CDR3 is 16 residues. The DNA of the CDR3 is TGCAGTGCTAGAGAAAACCTTGGAGGCTCCTACAATGAGCAGTTCTTC. Amino acid sequence: CSARENLGGSYNEQFF.

About this clonotype: A junction end diverges from the germline sequence, so it may reflect a read error. J is TRBJ1-2 and V is TRBV20-1; possibly TRBD1 for D (6 bases). This CDR3 contains 14 residues. The germline gives CDR1 DFQATT, CDR2 SNEGSKA (reference sequence). The chain's CDR3 is CSARGTIPNYGYTF. The CDR3, as DNA: TGCAGTGCCAGAGGGACAATCCCTAACTATGGCTACACCTTC.

This rearrangement joins TRBV11-3 to TRBJ2-2, with D possibly being TRBD1 or TRBD2 (6 bases each). The CDR3 runs 16 residues. The germline CDR1 and CDR2 sequences are SGHNT and YENEEA. V was pared by 2 bases and J by 6 bases, with 16 bases between. This CDR3 reads CASSLLRGREAGELFF. The CDR3 DNA follows: TGTGCCAGCAGCTTACTTCGGGGGCGAGAGGCCGGGGAGCTGTTTTTT. The full variable domain, in which reference TRBV11-3 and TRBJ2-2 provide the parts outside the CDR3, is EAGVVQSPRYKIIEKKQPVAFWCNPISGHNTLYWYLQNLGQGPELLIRYENEEAVDDSQLPKDRFSAERLKGVDSTLKIQPAELGDSAVYLCASSLLRGREAGELFFGEGSRLTVL.

Only one count was recorded for this clonotype. The V call is TRBV7-2, the J call TRBJ1-2; perhaps TRBD1 as D (6 bases). The CDR3 spans 15 residues. Trimming pared 5 bases from V and 8 bases from J, leaving 21 bases between. Germline-derived CDR1 and CDR2 are SGHTA and FQGNSA. The chain's CDR3 is CASSPRTVGTYGYTF. For the CDR3, the DNA is TGTGCCAGCAGCCCACGGACAGTAGGTACCTACGGCTACACCTTC.

The table lists this clonotype with many counts. The chain is built from TRBV5-6 and TRBJ2-3, with D hard to call. Deletions cut 4 bases from V and 1 base from J, with 16 bases between. CDR1 and CDR2 (germline): SGHDT, YYEEEE. The CDR3 consists of 16 residues. CDR3 nucleotide sequence: TGTGCCAGCAGCCCGGGCCTTTTTCGACGCACAGATACGCAGTATTTT. This codes for CASSPGLFRRTDTQYF.

The rearrangement uses TRBV14 and TRBJ2-2; 9 bases agree with TRBD1. CDR3 length equals 17 residues. After removal of 0 bases from V and 5 bases from J, the junction contained 7 bases not matched to a gene. CDR1 is SGHDN, CDR2 FVKESK, per germline. The DNA for the CDR3 is TGTGCCAGCAGCCAAGACAGGGACAGGGAGGAAACCGGGGAGCTGTTTTTT. It translates to CASSQDRDREETGELFF.

The chain has TRBV5-1 and TRBJ2-3; D unclear. This CDR3 contains 15 residues. V was clipped by 2 bases and J by 0 bases, with 10 bases between them. In germline, CDR1 is SGHRS, CDR2 YFSETQ. CDR3 sequence reads: CASSLQSTSTDTQYF. The CDR3, as DNA: TGCGCCAGCAGCTTACAGAGTACTAGCACAGATACGCAGTATTTT.

This clonotype is classed as medium-sized (0.01 to 0.1%). The gene calls are TRBV20-1 and TRBJ1-6; D ambiguous. From germline, CDR1 is DFQATT and CDR2 SNEGSKA (reference sequence). The CDR3 sequence is 17 residues long. Trimming stripped 2 bases from V and 6 bases from J, with 20 bases between. The CDR3 DNA is TGCAGTGCTAGACGGTCTGCGGGTCGTTGGGGTAATTCACCCCTCCACTTT. This sequence encodes CSARRSAGRWGNSPLHF.

This clonotype was counted between two and nine times. This chain connects TRBV28 to TRBJ2-7; D not certain. V lost 2 bases and J lost 7, with 18 bases in between. This CDR3 is built from 15 residues. Germline-derived CDR1 and CDR2 are MDHEN and SYDVKM. CDR3 sequence reads: CASSLAPGREREQYF. Written as DNA, the CDR3 is TGTGCCAGCAGTTTAGCCCCAGGACGAGAAAGGGAGCAGTACTTC. The full variable domain, in which reference TRBV28 and TRBJ2-7 provide the parts outside the CDR3, is DVKVTQSSRYLVKRTGEKVFLECVQDMDHENMFWYRQDPGLGLRLIYFSYDVKMKEKGDIPEGYSVSREKKERFSLILESASTNQTSMYLCASSLAPGREREQYFGPGTRLTVT.

A few counts support this clonotype. The rearrangement uses TRBV7-2 and TRBJ2-1; 9 bases are shared with TRBD1. CDR3 size: 14 residues. Germline lookup yields CDR1 SGHTA and CDR2 FQGNSA. The V segment lost 4 bases and the J segment 7 bases; nucleotides outside the gene matches: 5. CDR3 region: CASSWGDRVNEQFF. Here the CDR3 DNA reads TGTGCCAGCAGCTGGGGGGACAGGGTGAATGAGCAGTTCTTC. Together with reference TRBV7-2 and TRBJ2-1, the CDR3 gives the full variable domain: GAGVSQSPSNKVTEKGKDVELRCDPISGHTALYWYRQSLGQGLEFLIYFQGNSAPDKSGLPSDRFSAERTGGSVSTLTIQRTQQEDSAVYLCASSWGDRVNEQFFGPGTRLTVL.

The CDR3 here is CSARRAGLAEDTQYF. The CDR3 DNA reads TGCAGTGCTAGGAGGGCAGGTCTCGCAGAGGACACGCAGTATTTT. The chain links TRBV20-1 to TRBJ2-3, with D possibly being TRBD2 (5 bases). Per germline, CDR1 DFQATT and CDR2 SNEGSKA (reference sequence). This CDR3 has 15 amino acids. Trimming removed 3 bases at V and 9 bases at J, with 22 bases between.

This rearrangement joins TRBV5-1 to TRBJ2-3; D is unresolved. V was clipped by 5 bases and J by 6 bases, with 19 bases between them. Germline assignment: CDR1 SGHRS and CDR2 YFSETQ. The CDR3 has 15 residues. The CDR3 protein is CASRLDTSGSDTQYF. In DNA, the CDR3 is TGCGCCAGCAGACTTGACACTTCGGGTTCTGATACGCAGTATTTT.

The rearrangement joins TRBV20-1 to TRBJ2-4; D remains unclear. The ends were cut back, 3 bases at V and 8 bases at J, with 11 bases in the middle. The CDR3 loop spans 12 amino acids. Germline V CDR1 and CDR2: DFQATT, SNEGSKA (reference sequence). In nucleotides, the CDR3 is TGCAGTGCTAGGGAGCGTGGGGACATTCAGTACTTC. Protein product: CSARERGDIQYF.

This clonotype has at least ten counts. This chain connects TRBV18 to TRBJ1-1; D gene uncertain. The germline V and J ends were trimmed by 4 bases and 1 base, with 10 bases remaining between them. The CDR3 extends over 14 amino acids. CDR1 is KGHSH, CDR2 LQKENI, per germline. For the CDR3, the DNA is TGTGCCAGCTCACAAATCGGCAGGAACACTGAAGCTTTCTTT. It translates to CASSQIGRNTEAFF. The full variable domain, its missing parts supplied by reference TRBV18 and TRBJ1-1, is NAGVMQNPRHLVRRRGQEARLRCSPMKGHSHVYWYRQLPEEGLKFMVYLQKENIIDESGMPKERFSAEFPKEGPSILRIQQVVRGDSAAYFCASSQIGRNTEAFFGQGTRLTVV.

This chain connects TRBV6-1 to TRBJ2-2; D is perhaps TRBD1 (6 bases). Germline V gives CDR1 MNHNS, CDR2 SASEGT. The length of the CDR3 is 15 residues. V lost 6 bases to trimming and J lost 3 bases, with 14 bases between them. The CDR3 loop is CASSPDRRHTGELFF. CDR3 DNA sequence: TGTGCCAGCAGCCCCGACAGGAGACACACCGGGGAGCTGTTTTTT.

V gene TRBV24-1 combines with J gene TRBJ2-1, with TRBD2 matching over 7 bases. The V gene's germline CDR1 is KGHDR and CDR2 SFDVKD. The CDR3 runs 15 residues. With 7 bases clipped from V and 1 base from J, the junction kept 6 bases outside the gene matches. This CDR3 reads CATRAGRLSYNEQFF. The CDR3 coding sequence is TGTGCCACCAGGGCCGGGAGGTTATCCTACAATGAGCAGTTCTTC.

V usage is TRBV27 and J usage is TRBJ1-2, with D possibly matching TRBD1 (5 bases). The CDR3 consists of 13 residues. Germline V gives CDR1 MNHEY, CDR2 SMNVEV (reference sequence). The V end lost 5 bases, the J end lost 5 bases, and 12 bases lay between the germline ends. Here the CDR3 DNA reads TGTGCCAGCAGTCCCGCCCCAGGGTATGGCTACACCTTC. As protein: CASSPAPGYGYTF.

The chain is built from TRBV20-1 and TRBJ2-7; a possible D gene is TRBD2 (6 bases). V lost 3 bases and J lost 5, with 17 bases in between. Germline assignment: CDR1 DFQATT and CDR2 SNEGSKA (reference sequence). This CDR3 has 14 residues. This CDR3 reads CSASRIGSGHEQYF. In DNA, the CDR3 is TGCAGTGCTAGTCGGATCGGGAGTGGCCACGAGCAGTACTTC.

This clonotype was detected a few times. The chain carries TRBV30 and TRBJ1-4; D remains ambiguous. This CDR3 is 19 amino acids long. Germline V CDR1 and CDR2: GTSNPN, SVGIG (reference sequence). The V and J ends lost 2 bases and 0 bases respectively, with 22 bases between them. CDR3 nucleotides: TGTGCCTGGAGTTCACTACCCAAGTCTGCCGTTGCAACTAATGAAAAACTGTTTTTT. Protein: CAWSSLPKSAVATNEKLFF.

The J gene is TRBJ1-4, the V gene TRBV12-3 or TRBV12-4; 9 bases are shared with TRBD1. The CDR3 runs to 16 residues. With V trimmed by 5 bases and J by 7 bases, 11 bases remained unmatched. The CDR3 spells CASSTRGQGQGEKLFF. The CDR3 region has the DNA TGTGCCAGCAGTACTAGGGGACAGGGTCAAGGTGAAAAACTGTTTTTT.